This paragraph covers one T cell receptor beta chain sequence. Germline CDR1 reads MNHEY; CDR2 reads SMNVEV (reference sequence). Deletions cut 5 bases from V and 3 bases from J, with 16 bases between. This CDR3 has 16 amino acids. This entry comes from a study of blood T cell repertoires in COVID-19. Study-wide context: Spain, Italy and the United States supplied samples that represented acute and convalescent COVID-19.

Original handling: Quantification of nucleated cells was approximated via reference gene primer amplification. The repertoire was sequenced with immunoSEQ multiplex PCR; TCRdb's copy has only in-frame clones and lacks some. V and J calls and clone size are those listed in that table; D and trimming were worked out from the DNA. The sample holds about 170,000 clones, roughly four fifths seen once. V and J are TRBV27 and TRBJ2-2, with D possibly TRBD2 on 6 matching bases. The sequence came from a woman aged 80 or over with acute or convalescent COVID-19. Sequenced: peripheral blood. Written as DNA, the CDR3 is TGTGCCAGCAGTAATCCGGGAGTGGTGGACACCGGGGAGCTGTTTTTT. It codes for CASSNPGVVDTGELFF.